This T cell receptor beta chain originates from a study of OX40 agonist ivuxolimab in advanced cancers. The sampling schedule covered blood at baseline, cycle 4 day 1, and cycle 7 day 1. Study observations and caveats: With doses of 0.1-3.0 mg/kg, partial responders showed among the lowest clonal expansion. Circulating CD4+ and CD8+ T cells showed clonal expansion by week 6 at 0.1 to 3.0 mg/kg.

TCRdb's table, derived via immunoSEQ multiplex PCR, lists solely in-frame clones and lacks some. The profile shows about 31,000 clones, approximately 89% of them singletons. The CDR3 runs to 14 residues. The germline gives CDR1 SGHNT, CDR2 YYREEE (reference sequence). The germline V and J ends were trimmed by 0 bases and 5 bases, with 10 bases remaining between them. As to this clone: The target antigen is unknown.

The specimen comprised CD4+ or CD8+ T cells sorted from blood, sampled in a trial of the OX40 agonist ivuxolimab. The rearrangement uses TRBV5-4 and TRBJ2-3; D tentatively reads TRBD1 or TRBD2 (5 bases each). The receptor comes from an adult with an advanced solid tumor such as melanoma, head and neck, liver or kidney cancer. CDR3 sequence reads: CASSLDAGGDTQYF. CDR3 DNA sequence: TGTGCCAGCAGCTTGGACGCTGGGGGAGATACGCAGTATTTT.